This TCR beta chain was captured in a study of Ad26.COV2.S vaccination and SARS-CoV-2 variants. General study points: Vaccine and placebo recipients had comparable breadth of non-spike TCRs. Substantial breadth was reported for post-vaccination spike-specific CD8+ and CD4+ T cells.

The treatment is: some 20 received Ad26.COV2.S at low or high dose, single or two shots; 5 received placebo; per-sample allocation not given. Following the first vaccine or placebo injection, samples were taken on day 63. As its vector, the vaccine had Ad26, which expressed Wuhan-strain SARS-CoV-2 spike. Turning to this clone: No antigen is known for it.

Assay used: immunoSEQ multiplex PCR; TCRdb lists only in-frame clones, some missing. The sample shows around 400,000 clones, about 93% of them seen only once. The V gene end was trimmed by 6 bases and the J gene end by 7 bases; junction bases not matched to a gene: 11. CDR1 is MDHEN and CDR2 is SYDVKM in the germline V gene. The CDR3 spans 15 residues. This specimen consisted of peripheral blood, obtained in a trial of Ad26.COV2.S vaccine versus placebo. V is TRBV28 and J is TRBJ2-5, with TRBD2 matching over 10 bases. This sequence originates from a person aged 18 to 65 who received the Ad26.COV2.S COVID-19 vaccine or a placebo. The CDR3, as DNA: TGTGCCAGCAGCCTAAATAGAGCGGGAGGGGGGACCCAGTACTTC. Its translation is CASSLNRAGGGTQYF.